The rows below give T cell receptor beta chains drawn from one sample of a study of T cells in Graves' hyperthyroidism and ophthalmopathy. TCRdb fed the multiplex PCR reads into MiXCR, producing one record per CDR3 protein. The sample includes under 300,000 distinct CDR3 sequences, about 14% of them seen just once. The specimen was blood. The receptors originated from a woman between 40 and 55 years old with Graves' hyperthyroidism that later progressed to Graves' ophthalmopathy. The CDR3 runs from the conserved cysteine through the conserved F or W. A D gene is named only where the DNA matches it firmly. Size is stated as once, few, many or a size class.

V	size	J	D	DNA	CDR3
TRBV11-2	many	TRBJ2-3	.	TGTGCCAGCAGCTTATTGTTGACTTCTAGCACAGATACGCAGTATTTT	CASSLLLTSSTDTQYF
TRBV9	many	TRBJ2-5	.	TGTGCCAGCAGCGTAGATGGCAGGCCGGAGGAGACCCAGTACTTC	CASSVDGRPEETQYF
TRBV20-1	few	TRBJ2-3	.	TGCAGTGCTAGACTCTCACTCACAGATACGCAGTATTTT	CSARLSLTDTQYF
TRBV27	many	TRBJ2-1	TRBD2	TGTGCCAGCAGTCGCCGGGGGGGGCTGCCCTACAATGAGCAGTTCTTC	CASSRRGGLPYNEQFF
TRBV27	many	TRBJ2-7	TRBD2	TGTGCCAGCAGTTTATATCGAGCGGGAGAAATACAGCAGTACTTC	CASSLYRAGEIQQYF
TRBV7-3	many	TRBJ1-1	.	TGTGCCAGCAGCTTAACCCCCTCCAGTGATCGAACCACTGAAGCTTTCTTT	CASSLTPSSDRTTEAFF
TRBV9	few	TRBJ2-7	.	TGTGCCAGCAGCGTAGATTTGGGATCCGCCTACGAGCAGTACTTC	CASSVDLGSAYEQYF
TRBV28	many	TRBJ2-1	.	TGTGCCAGCAGACTAGGGACAGGCAGGACTAGTCCCCACAATGAGCAGTTCTTC	CASRLGTGRTSPHNEQFF
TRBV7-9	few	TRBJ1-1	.	TGTGCCAGCAGCTTGAGGCCGGGGCCCAACACTGAAGCTTTCTTT	CASSLRPGPNTEAFF
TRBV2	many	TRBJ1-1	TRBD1	TGTGCCAGCAGTATGACAGGGGGATTGAACACTGAAGCTTTCTTT	CASSMTGGLNTEAFF
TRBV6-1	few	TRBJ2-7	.	TGTGCCAGCAGCCGTTCGGGACAAAACTACGAGCAGTACTTC	CASSRSGQNYEQYF
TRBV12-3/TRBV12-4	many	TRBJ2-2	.	TGTGCCAGCAGTTTAGGGCCTAGCGATACCGGGGAGCTGTTTTTT	CASSLGPSDTGELFF